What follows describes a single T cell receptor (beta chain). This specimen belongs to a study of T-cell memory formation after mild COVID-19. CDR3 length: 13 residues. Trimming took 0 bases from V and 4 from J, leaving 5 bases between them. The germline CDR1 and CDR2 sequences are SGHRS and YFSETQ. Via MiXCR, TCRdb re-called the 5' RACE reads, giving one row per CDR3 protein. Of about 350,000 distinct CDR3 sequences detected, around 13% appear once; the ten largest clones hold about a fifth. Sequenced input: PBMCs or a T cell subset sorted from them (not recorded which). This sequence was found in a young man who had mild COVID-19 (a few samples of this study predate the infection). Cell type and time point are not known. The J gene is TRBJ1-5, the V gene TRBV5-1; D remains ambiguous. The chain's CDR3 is CASSLGLNQPQHF. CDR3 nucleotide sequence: TGCGCCAGCAGCTTGGGCCTTAATCAGCCCCAGCATTTT.